A selection of T cell receptor beta chains follows, all from one sample in a study of Ad26.COV2.S vaccination and SARS-CoV-2 variants. Assay: immunoSEQ multiplex PCR; the TCRdb copy retains only in-frame clones and omits some. The top ten hold about 5% of the sample, which has about 140,000 clones, 75% to 90% seen once. The sequences come from peripheral blood, collected after recovery from COVID-19. Receptors were obtained from a human donor who had recovered from COVID-19. Each CDR3 is given with its conserved first and last residue. The D gene is left open where the match is weak.

D gene	J gene	V gene	CDR3 DNA	CDR3 protein
.	TRBJ1-1	TRBV5-4	TGTGCCAGCAGCGTGCCAGGGGAGAACACTGAAGCTTTCTTT	CASSVPGENTEAFF
.	TRBJ1-6	TRBV6-6	TGTGCCAGCAGTTACTCTCCAGGGACTGGTTCACCCCTCCACTTT	CASSYSPGTGSPLHF
.	TRBJ2-7	TRBV19	TGTGCCAGTAGTCGAGGCGGGTCCTCCTACGAGCAGTACTTC	CASSRGGSSYEQYF
TRBD2	TRBJ2-2	TRBV5-4	TGTGCCAGCAGCCCCGGGACTAGTATTAACGGGGAGCTGTTTTTT	CASSPGTSINGELFF
.	TRBJ1-1	TRBV6-5	TGTGCCAGCAGCTATGGGGGGGCTTTCTTT	CASSYGGAFF
TRBD1	TRBJ2-1	TRBV28	TGTGCCAGCAGCCGAACCGGGACAGGGAGAAATGAGCAGTTCTTC	CASSRTGTGRNEQFF
.	TRBJ2-2	TRBV6-5	TGTGCCAGCACCAGACAGGAAGGCACCGGGGAGCTGTTTTTT	CASTRQEGTGELFF
TRBD1	TRBJ1-1	TRBV25-1	TGTGCCAGCAGTTCGAGCCTAACAGGGGACACTGAAGCTTTCTTT	CASSSSLTGDTEAFF
.	TRBJ2-1	TRBV6-5	TGTGCCAGCATCGGCAGTCCCCCCAATGAGCAGTTCTTC	CASIGSPPNEQFF
.	TRBJ1-1	TRBV6-5	TGTGCCAGCAGTATACAGACACTGAACACTGAAGCTTTCTTT	CASSIQTLNTEAFF
TRBD2	TRBJ2-1	TRBV9	TGTGCCAGCAGCGGGCTAGCGGGGGGGCAGGGTTTTACTGAGCAGTTCTTC	CASSGLAGGQGFTEQFF
.	TRBJ2-1	TRBV7-2	TGTGCCAGCAGCTTACAAGGGACCTCCTGGGATGAGCAGTTCTTC	CASSLQGTSWDEQFF
.	TRBJ1-2	TRBV6-5	TGTGCCAGCAGCCGAAGGGGGAACTATGGCTACACCTTC	CASSRRGNYGYTF
TRBD1	TRBJ1-4	TRBV15	TGTGCCACCAGCAGGCAGGGACAGGGAGGGGAAAAACTGTTTTTT	CATSRQGQGGEKLFF
.	TRBJ2-2	TRBV6-2/TRBV6-3	TGTGCCAGCAGTTATAATTGGTGGGAGCTGTTTTTT	CASSYNWWELFF
.	TRBJ2-2	TRBV3-1/TRBV3-2	TGTGCCAGCACCAGACTAGGAGCCGGGGAGCTGTTTTTT	CASTRLGAGELFF
TRBD1	TRBJ1-1	TRBV5-1	TGCGCCAGCACCTCTCAGGGGGAGGGCACTGAAGCTTTCTTT	CASTSQGEGTEAFF
.	TRBJ1-5	TRBV7-8	TGTGCCAGCAGCTCAGACCCTTTGAAACAGCCCCAGCATTTT	CASSSDPLKQPQHF
.	TRBJ2-1	TRBV7-9	TGTGCCAGCATCCTCGGAATGGGGGCTGCGTTCAATGAGCAGTTCTTC	CASILGMGAAFNEQFF
TRBD1	TRBJ1-6	TRBV3-1/TRBV3-2	TGTGCCAGCAGCCAAGGGCCCGACAGGGATTACAATTCACCCCTCCACTTT	CASSQGPDRDYNSPLHF
.	TRBJ1-1	TRBV19	TGTGCCAGTAGTATGAGTGCGGGCGGGACTGAAGCTTTCTTT	CASSMSAGGTEAFF
.	TRBJ1-3	TRBV28	TGTGCCAGCAGTTCCCCAGGGGGAAACACCATATATTTT	CASSSPGGNTIYF
.	TRBJ2-3	TRBV14	TGTGCCAGCAGCCAAGTCTCAAAACAGATATACACAGATACGCAGTATTTT	CASSQVSKQIYTDTQYF
.	TRBJ2-4	TRBV18	TGTGCCAGCTCACCTGAATGGGGTCTAGCCAAAAACATTCAGTACTTC	CASSPEWGLAKNIQYF
.	TRBJ1-2	TRBV29-1	TGCAGCGCCCGGGGAGAATCTAACTATGGCTACACCTTC	CSARGESNYGYTF
.	TRBJ2-7	TRBV18	TGTGCCAGCTCACCAGGGAATCCATACGAGCAGTACTTC	CASSPGNPYEQYF
TRBD2	TRBJ2-7	TRBV15	TGTGCCACCAGCCTATGGACGATAGCGGGGGGAAGGTACGAGCAGTACTTC	CATSLWTIAGGRYEQYF
TRBD2	TRBJ2-7	TRBV6-5	TGTGCCAGCAGTCCCCTGGGGGGGTTGCCCTACGAGCAGTACTTC	CASSPLGGLPYEQYF